This T cell receptor beta chain was found in a study of T cells expressing NK-cell markers (dated by TCRdb to between 2020 and 2021). Background for the entire study: Three sorted T-cell subsets (CD3+CD56+NKG2C+, CD3+CD56+NKG2C- and CD3+CD56-NKG2C+) from 8 or 9 donors had their TCR beta-chain repertoires profiled. Among the eight sequenced donors, only one was HCMV-seronegative, while the other seven were HCMV-seropositive. Libraries were sequenced as 2 x 150 bp reads on Illumina HiSeq 2000/2500, MiSeq or NextSeq. Randomly selected healthy volunteers, three men and five women, were used as the eight sequenced donors. Here is what the overall study found, with its caveats: Those dominant clonotypes were again the most abundant among CD3+CD56-NKG2C+ cells in a handful of donors, at roughly 25-65%. In over 5 donors, the dominant CD3+CD56+NKG2C+ clonotypes were among the top 10 CD8+ clonotypes and accounted for about 1.0-7.5% of CD8+ T cells. It remained unclear whether the expanded NKG2C-expressing T cell clones were specific for HCMV antigens.

HCMV serostatus was determined by detecting HCMV-specific IgG in serum with a commercial ELISA kit. Peripheral blood mononuclear cells were isolated from blood by Ficoll density gradient centrifugation. The sequencing machine was an Illumina HiSeq 2000. 5'RACE template switching, by which a universal primer site and unique molecular identifiers were added, was used to make TCR beta cDNA libraries. Synthesis of cDNA was primed from the TCR beta constant segment and was followed by two consecutive PCR amplification steps. From the authors' description of their analysis: MIGEC was used to demultiplex reads and group reads by UMI, and MiTCR was used to assemble and quantify clonotypes. To exclude erroneous sequences, any TCR cDNA sequence not supported by at least two reads was discarded. The tcR package was used for downstream repertoire analysis, with clonotypes matched between fractions based on CDR3 nucleotide sequence plus V segment. VDJmatch was used to annotate antigen specificity against VDJdb, with one amino acid substitution in CDR3 permitted. Based on TCRdb reprocessing of the reads, there is one entry per CDR3 protein sequence, and DNA is missing. The authors' filters were not applied to this entry. The sample table on file contains 130,000 to 150,000 distinct CDR3 sequences. The top ten clonotypes cover roughly 12% of the sample.

A remark on this clonotype: The specificity of this receptor is unknown.

The CDR1 and CDR2 encoded by the germline V gene (reference sequence) are PRHDT and FYEKMQ. The CDR3 covers 16 residues, taking in both the cysteine and the phenylalanine. The coding DNA is unavailable. Material for sequencing was blood T cells: a sorted CD56 or NKG2C T cell subset, CD4+ or CD8+ T cells, or bulk PBMC T cells (not recorded which). This clonotype was obtained from a man younger than 30 in good health. Donor details come from another sample of the same person, matched by shared clones. The V gene is TRBV13 and the J gene is TRBJ2-1; TCRdb calls TRBD2, which cannot be checked without DNA. The CDR3 protein: CASSSRPSGRRNEQFF.